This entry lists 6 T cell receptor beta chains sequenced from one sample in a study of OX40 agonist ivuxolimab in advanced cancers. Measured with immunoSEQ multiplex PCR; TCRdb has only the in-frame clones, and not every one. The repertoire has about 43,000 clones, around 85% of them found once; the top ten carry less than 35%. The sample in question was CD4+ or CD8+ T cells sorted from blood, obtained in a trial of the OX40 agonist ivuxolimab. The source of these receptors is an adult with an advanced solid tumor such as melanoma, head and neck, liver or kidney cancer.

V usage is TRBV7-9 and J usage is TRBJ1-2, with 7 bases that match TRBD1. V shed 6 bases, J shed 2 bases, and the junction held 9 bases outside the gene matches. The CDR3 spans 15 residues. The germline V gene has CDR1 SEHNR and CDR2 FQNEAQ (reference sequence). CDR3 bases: TGTGCCAGCAGTTTCGGGGACAGACCAAACTATGGCTACACCTTC. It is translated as CASSFGDRPNYGYTF.

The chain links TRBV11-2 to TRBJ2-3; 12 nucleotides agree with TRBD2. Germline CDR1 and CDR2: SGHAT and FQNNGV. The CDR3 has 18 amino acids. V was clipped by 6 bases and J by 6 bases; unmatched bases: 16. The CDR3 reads CASSPSNGLAGKGDTQYF. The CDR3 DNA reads TGTGCCAGCAGTCCGTCAAATGGACTAGCGGGGAAAGGTGATACGCAGTATTTT.

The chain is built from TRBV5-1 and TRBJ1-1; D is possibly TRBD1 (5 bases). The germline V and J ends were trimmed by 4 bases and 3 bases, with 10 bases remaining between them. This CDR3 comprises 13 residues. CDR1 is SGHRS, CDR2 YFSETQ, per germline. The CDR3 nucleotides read TGCGCCAGCAGCCCGGAGGGGTACACTGAAGCTTTCTTT. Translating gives CASSPEGYTEAFF. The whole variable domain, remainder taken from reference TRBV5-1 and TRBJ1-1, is KAGVTQTPRYLIKTRGQQVTLSCSPISGHRSVSWYQQTPGQGLQFLFEYFSETQRNKGNFPGRFSGRQFSNSRSEMNVSTLELGDSALYLCASSPEGYTEAFFGQGTRLTVV.

DNA for the CDR3: TGTGCCAGCAGCTTAGCCGGGACAGGGGGATGGCACGGGGAGCTGTTTTTT. This translates into CASSLAGTGGWHGELFF. The chain links TRBV11-2 to TRBJ2-2; TRBD1 agrees at 11 bases. The CDR3 spans 17 residues. Trimming removed 1 base from V and 7 bases from J; junction bases left unmatched: 8. The germline gives CDR1 SGHAT, CDR2 FQNNGV.

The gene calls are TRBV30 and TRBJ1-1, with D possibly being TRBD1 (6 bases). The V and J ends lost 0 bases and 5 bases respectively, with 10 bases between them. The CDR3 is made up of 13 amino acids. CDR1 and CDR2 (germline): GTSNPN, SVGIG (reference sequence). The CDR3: CAWSVKGVTEAFF. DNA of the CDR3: TGTGCCTGGAGTGTAAAGGGGGTGACTGAAGCTTTCTTT.

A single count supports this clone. DNA of the CDR3: TGTGCCAGCAAGGGAACCGCGAACACCGGGGAGCTGTTTTTT. It translates to CASKGTANTGELFF. This rearrangement joins TRBV2 to TRBJ2-2; D unresolved. The CDR3 contains 14 residues. Trimming left V 7 bases short and J 0 bases short, with 9 bases between. CDR1 is SNHLY and CDR2 is FYNNEI in the germline V gene.